This T cell receptor beta chain was identified in a study of blood T cell repertoires in COVID-19. Overall study: Acute and convalescent COVID-19 specimens originated in the United States, Italy and Spain. Sample material is recorded as cDNA or gDNA derived from T cells, B-cell-depleted T cells, or PBMCs.

The germline gives CDR1 SGHRS, CDR2 YFSETQ. The CDR3 spans 12 residues. Trimming removed 5 bases at V and 11 bases at J, with 16 bases between. Study processing details: Estimated nucleated cell counts came from reference gene primer amplification. Here immunoSEQ multiplex PCR was the method, and the copy in TCRdb shows in-frame clones only, minus some. V, J and clone size derive from that table, while D and trimming were established from the DNA sequence. The sample includes tens of thousands of clones, 84% of them seen just once. Ten or more counts support this clone. This clonotype originated in a human donor in a cohort sampled during active COVID-19. Sequencing was performed on peripheral blood. The chain joins TRBV5-1 to TRBJ1-1; maybe TRBD1 (5 bases). CDR3 protein: CASSYDSYPAFF. CDR3 DNA: TGCGCCAGCAGTTACGACAGCTATCCTGCTTTCTTT.